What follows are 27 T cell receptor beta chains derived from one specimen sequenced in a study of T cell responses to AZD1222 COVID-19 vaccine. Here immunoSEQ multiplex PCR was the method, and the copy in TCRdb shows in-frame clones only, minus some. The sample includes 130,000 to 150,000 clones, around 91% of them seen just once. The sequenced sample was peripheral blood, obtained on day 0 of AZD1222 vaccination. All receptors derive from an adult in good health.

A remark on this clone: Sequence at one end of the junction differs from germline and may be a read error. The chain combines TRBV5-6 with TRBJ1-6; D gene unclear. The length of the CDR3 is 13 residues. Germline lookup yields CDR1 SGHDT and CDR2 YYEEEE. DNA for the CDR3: TGTGCCAGCCGCTTTACCGCGAATTCACCCCTCCACTTT. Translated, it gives CASRFTANSPLHF.

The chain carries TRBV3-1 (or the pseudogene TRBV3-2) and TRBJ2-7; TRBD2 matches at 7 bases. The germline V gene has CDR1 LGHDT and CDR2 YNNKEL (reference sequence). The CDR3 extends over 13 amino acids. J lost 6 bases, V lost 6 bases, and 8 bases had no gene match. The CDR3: CASSQTREGEQYF. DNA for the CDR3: TGTGCCAGCAGTCAGACCAGGGAGGGCGAGCAGTACTTC.

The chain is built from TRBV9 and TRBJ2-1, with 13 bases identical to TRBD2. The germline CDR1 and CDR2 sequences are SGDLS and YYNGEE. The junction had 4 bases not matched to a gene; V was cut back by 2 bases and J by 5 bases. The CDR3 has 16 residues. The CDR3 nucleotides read TGTGCCAGCAGCGTCGAACTAGCGGGGGGGAACAATGAGCAGTTCTTC. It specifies CASSVELAGGNNEQFF.

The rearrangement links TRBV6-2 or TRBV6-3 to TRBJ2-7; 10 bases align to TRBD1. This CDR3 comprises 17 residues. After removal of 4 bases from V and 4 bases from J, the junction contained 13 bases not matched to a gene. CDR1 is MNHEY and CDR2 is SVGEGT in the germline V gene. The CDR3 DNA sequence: TGTGCCAGCAGTTCCCATTTGACAGGGGGCTCTTTATACGAGCAGTACTTC. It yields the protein CASSSHLTGGSLYEQYF.

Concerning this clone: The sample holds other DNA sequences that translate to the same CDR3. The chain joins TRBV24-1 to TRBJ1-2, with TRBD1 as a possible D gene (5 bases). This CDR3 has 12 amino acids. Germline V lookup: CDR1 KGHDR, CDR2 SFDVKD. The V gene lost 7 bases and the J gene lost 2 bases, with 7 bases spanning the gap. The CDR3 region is CATSRGNYGYTF. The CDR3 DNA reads TGTGCCACCAGCCGGGGCAACTATGGCTACACCTTC.

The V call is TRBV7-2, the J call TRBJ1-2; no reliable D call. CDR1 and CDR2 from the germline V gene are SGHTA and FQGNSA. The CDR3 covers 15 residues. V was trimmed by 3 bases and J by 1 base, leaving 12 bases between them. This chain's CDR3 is CASSFTNSDNYGYTF. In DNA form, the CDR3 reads TGTGCCAGCAGCTTTACCAACAGCGATAACTATGGCTACACCTTC.

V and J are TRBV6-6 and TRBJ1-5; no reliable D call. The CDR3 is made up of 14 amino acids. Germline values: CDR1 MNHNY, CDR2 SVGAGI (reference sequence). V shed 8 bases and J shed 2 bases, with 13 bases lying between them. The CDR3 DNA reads TGTGCCAGCGTGGCGTCTCTAGGCAATCAGCCCCAGCATTTT. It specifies CASVASLGNQPQHF.

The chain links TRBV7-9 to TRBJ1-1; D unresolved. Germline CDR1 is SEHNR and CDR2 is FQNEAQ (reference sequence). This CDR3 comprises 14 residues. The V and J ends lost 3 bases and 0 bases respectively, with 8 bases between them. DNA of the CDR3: TGTGCCAGCAGCTTTAGGGCGGTGAACACTGAAGCTTTCTTT. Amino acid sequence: CASSFRAVNTEAFF.

The CDR3 reads CASSAPPESLNTEAFF. CDR3 bases: TGTGCCAGCAGCGCCCCACCAGAGAGTTTGAACACTGAAGCTTTCTTT. This sequence joins TRBV9 and TRBJ1-1; D is unclear. V was pared by 3 bases and J by 0 bases, with 15 bases between. This CDR3 region has 16 residues. Germline lookup yields CDR1 SGDLS and CDR2 YYNGEE. The full variable domain, its missing parts supplied by reference TRBV9 and TRBJ1-1, is DSGVTQTPKHLITATGQRVTLRCSPRSGDLSVYWYQQSLDQGLQFLIQYYNGEERAKGNILERFSAQQFPDLHSELNLSSLELGDSALYFCASSAPPESLNTEAFFGQGTRLTVV.

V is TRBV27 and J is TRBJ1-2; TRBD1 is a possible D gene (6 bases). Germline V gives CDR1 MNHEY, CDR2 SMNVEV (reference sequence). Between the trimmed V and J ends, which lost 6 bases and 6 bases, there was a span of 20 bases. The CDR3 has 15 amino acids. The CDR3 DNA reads TGTGCCAGCAGACCCACCGGGACAAGGGGAAATGGCTACACCTTC. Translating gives CASRPTGTRGNGYTF.

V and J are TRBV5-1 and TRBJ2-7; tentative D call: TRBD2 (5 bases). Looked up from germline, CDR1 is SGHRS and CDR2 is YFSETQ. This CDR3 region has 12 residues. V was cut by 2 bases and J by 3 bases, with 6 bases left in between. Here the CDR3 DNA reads TGCGCCAGCAGCTTCCGGGGCTACGAGCAGTACTTC. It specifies CASSFRGYEQYF.

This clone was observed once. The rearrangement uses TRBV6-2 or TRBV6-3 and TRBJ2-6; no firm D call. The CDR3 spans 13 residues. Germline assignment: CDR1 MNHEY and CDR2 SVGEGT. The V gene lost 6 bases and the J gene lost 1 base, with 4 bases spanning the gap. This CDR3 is CASSRSGANVLTF. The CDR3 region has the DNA TGTGCCAGCAGCAGGTCTGGGGCCAACGTCCTGACTTTC.

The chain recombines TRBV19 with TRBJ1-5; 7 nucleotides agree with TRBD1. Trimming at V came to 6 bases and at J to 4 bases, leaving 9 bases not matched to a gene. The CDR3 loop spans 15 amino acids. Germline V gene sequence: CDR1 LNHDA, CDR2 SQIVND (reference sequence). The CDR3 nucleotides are TGTGCCAGTAGCCGACCGGGACAGATTAATCAGCCCCAGCATTTT. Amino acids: CASSRPGQINQPQHF.

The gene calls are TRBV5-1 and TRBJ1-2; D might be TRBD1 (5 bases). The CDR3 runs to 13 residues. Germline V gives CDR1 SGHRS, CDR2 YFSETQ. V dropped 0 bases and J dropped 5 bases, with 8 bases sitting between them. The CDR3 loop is CASSLDRPYGYTF. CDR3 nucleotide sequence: TGCGCCAGCAGCTTGGACAGGCCTTATGGCTACACCTTC.

The CDR3 bases are TGTGCCAGCAGCCAAGATAGGACAGGGGGCGTCAATCAGCCCCAGCATTTT. Its translation is CASSQDRTGGVNQPQHF. The J gene is TRBJ1-5, the V gene TRBV4-2; 11 bases are shared with TRBD1. From germline, CDR1 is LGHNA and CDR2 YNFKEQ. This CDR3 comprises 17 residues. J gave up 3 bases and V 0 bases, and 4 bases lay outside the gene matches.

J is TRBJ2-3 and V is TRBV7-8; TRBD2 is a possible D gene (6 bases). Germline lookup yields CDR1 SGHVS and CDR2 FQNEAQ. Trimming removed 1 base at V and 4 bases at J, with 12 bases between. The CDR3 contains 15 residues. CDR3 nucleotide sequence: TGTGCCAGCAGCTTAGAGGGGACTGCCCCAGATACGCAGTATTTT. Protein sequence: CASSLEGTAPDTQYF.

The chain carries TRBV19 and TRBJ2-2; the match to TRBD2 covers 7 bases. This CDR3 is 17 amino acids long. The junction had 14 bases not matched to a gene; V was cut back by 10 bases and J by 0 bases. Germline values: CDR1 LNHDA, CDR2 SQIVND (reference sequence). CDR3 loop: CATTPVGGSANTGELFF. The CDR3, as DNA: TGTGCCACCACCCCCGTGGGAGGGAGCGCGAACACCGGGGAGCTGTTTTTT.

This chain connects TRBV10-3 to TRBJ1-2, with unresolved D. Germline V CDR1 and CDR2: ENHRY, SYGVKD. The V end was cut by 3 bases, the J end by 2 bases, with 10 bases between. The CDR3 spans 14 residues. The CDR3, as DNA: TGTGCCATCAGTGATCGGCCTCAGAACTATGGCTACACCTTC. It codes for CAISDRPQNYGYTF.

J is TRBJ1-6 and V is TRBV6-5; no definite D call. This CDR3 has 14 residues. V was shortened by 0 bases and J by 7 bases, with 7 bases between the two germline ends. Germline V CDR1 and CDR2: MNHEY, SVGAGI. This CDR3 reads CASSYSGENSPLHF. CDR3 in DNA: TGTGCCAGCAGTTACTCCGGGGAGAATTCACCCCTCCACTTT.

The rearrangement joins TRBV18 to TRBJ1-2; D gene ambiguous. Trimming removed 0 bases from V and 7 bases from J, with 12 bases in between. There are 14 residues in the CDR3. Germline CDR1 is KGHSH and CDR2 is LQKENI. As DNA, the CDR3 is TGTGCCAGCTCACCACCCAACCGGGTTGCTGGCTACACCTTC. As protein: CASSPPNRVAGYTF.

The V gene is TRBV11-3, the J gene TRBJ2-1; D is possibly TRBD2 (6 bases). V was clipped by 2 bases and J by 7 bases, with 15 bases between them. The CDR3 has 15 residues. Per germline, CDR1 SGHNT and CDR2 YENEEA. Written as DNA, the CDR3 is TGTGCCAGCAGCTTATTACTAGCAGCACCTAATGAGCAGTTCTTC. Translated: CASSLLLAAPNEQFF.

The CDR3 loop reads CASSIQAGYEKLFF. CDR3 DNA sequence: TGTGCCAGTAGTATACAGGCGGGATATGAAAAACTGTTTTTT. The chain has TRBV19 and TRBJ1-4; D ambiguous. With 2 bases removed from V and 6 bases from J, the gap between germline ends came to 10 bases. The CDR3 sequence is 14 residues long. From germline, CDR1 is LNHDA and CDR2 SQIVND (reference sequence).

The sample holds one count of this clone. CDR3 nucleotide sequence: TGTGCCAGCAGCTTGGCGTCAGGGATGGGAGAGACCCAGTACTTC. The encoded protein is CASSLASGMGETQYF. The chain has TRBV5-4 and TRBJ2-5, with D maybe TRBD1 (5 bases). Germline V lookup: CDR1 SGHNT, CDR2 YYREEE (reference sequence). V lost 0 bases, J lost 4 bases, and 13 bases lay in between. This CDR3 spans 15 amino acids.

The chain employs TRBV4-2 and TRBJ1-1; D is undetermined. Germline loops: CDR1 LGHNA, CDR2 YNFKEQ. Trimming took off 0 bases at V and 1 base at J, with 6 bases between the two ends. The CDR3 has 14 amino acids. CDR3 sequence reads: CASSQDSWNTEAFF. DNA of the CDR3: TGTGCCAGCAGCCAAGACAGTTGGAACACTGAAGCTTTCTTT.

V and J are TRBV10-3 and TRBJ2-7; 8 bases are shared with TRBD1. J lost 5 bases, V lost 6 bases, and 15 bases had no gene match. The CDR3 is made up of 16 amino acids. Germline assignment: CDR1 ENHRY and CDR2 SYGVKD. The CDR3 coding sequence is TGTGCCATCAGGAGGACCGGGACAGGACGGTTGAACGAGCAGTACTTC. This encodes CAIRRTGTGRLNEQYF.

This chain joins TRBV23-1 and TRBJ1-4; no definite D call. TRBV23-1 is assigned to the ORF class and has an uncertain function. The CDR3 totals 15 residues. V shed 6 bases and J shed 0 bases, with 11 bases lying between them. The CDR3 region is CASSPRGATNEKLFF. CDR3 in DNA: TGCGCCAGCAGCCCCCGTGGGGCAACTAATGAAAAACTGTTTTTT.

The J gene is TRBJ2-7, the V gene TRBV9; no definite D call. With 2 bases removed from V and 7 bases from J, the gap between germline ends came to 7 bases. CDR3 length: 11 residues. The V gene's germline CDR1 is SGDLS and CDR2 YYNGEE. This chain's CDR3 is CASSVGKEQYF. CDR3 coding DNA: TGTGCCAGCAGCGTGGGGAAGGAGCAGTACTTC.